Below are 18 T cell receptor beta chains sequenced from a single sample in a study of T cell responses to AZD1222 COVID-19 vaccine. This table comes from immunoSEQ multiplex PCR, and its TCRdb copy is limited to in-frame clones, with some not included. Here the sample spans approximately 190,000 clones, approximately 92% being singletons. The starting material was peripheral blood, obtained on day 0 of AZD1222 vaccination. Every receptor here comes from an adult in good health.

The chain has TRBV10-3 and TRBJ2-7; D remains unclear. Trimming took off 0 bases at V and 3 bases at J, with 15 bases between the two ends. The CDR3 sequence is 16 residues long. CDR1 is ENHRY and CDR2 is SYGVKD in the germline V gene. CDR3 coding DNA: TGTGCCATCAGTGAGTCTGGAAGAAAAACCATCTACGAGCAGTACTTC. Protein product: CAISESGRKTIYEQYF.

The chain employs TRBV28 and TRBJ1-5; D unclear. The CDR3 loop spans 16 amino acids. With 3 bases removed from V and 3 bases from J, the gap between germline ends came to 15 bases. Per the germline V gene, CDR1 is MDHEN and CDR2 is SYDVKM. The CDR3 loop is CASSFSFGGYNQPQHF. DNA for the CDR3: TGTGCCAGCAGTTTCTCGTTCGGAGGTTACAATCAGCCCCAGCATTTT.

The rearrangement links TRBV7-9 to TRBJ2-6; a weak D match, TRBD2 (6 bases). Germline loops: CDR1 SEHNR, CDR2 FQNEAQ (reference sequence). Trimming took off 2 bases at V and 0 bases at J, with 14 bases between the two ends. This CDR3 has 18 residues. The CDR3 DNA reads as TGTGCCAGCAGCTTATGGGGGACTCGAAACTCTGGGGCCAACGTCCTGACTTTC. It translates to CASSLWGTRNSGANVLTF.

This chain joins TRBV12-3 or TRBV12-4 and TRBJ1-2; D is undetermined. V was clipped by 3 bases and J by 0 bases, with 5 bases between them. The CDR3 consists of 13 residues. This chain's CDR3 is CASSFAANYGYTF. The CDR3 DNA follows: TGTGCCAGCAGTTTTGCCGCTAACTATGGCTACACCTTC.

J is TRBJ2-5 and V is TRBV7-3; 7 bases agree with TRBD2. Germline trimming cut 6 bases from V and 8 bases from J; bases unmatched to any gene: 9. The CDR3 has 13 residues. Germline V CDR1 and CDR2: SGHTA, FQGTGA. CDR3 bases: TGTGCCAGCAGGGCTAGCGGCGGAGCAACCCAGTACTTC. It is translated as CASRASGGATQYF.

The CDR3 DNA reads as TGTGCCAGCAGCTTAGCTCCGGGACATCTAATGAGGCAAGAGACCCAGTACTTC. It yields the protein CASSLAPGHLMRQETQYF. The chain couples TRBV7-9 to TRBJ2-5; D may be TRBD1 (6 bases). In germline, CDR1 is SEHNR, CDR2 FQNEAQ (reference sequence). The germline V and J ends were trimmed by 0 bases and 2 bases, with 19 bases remaining between them. This CDR3 has 18 amino acids.

The V gene is TRBV9, the J gene TRBJ1-1; 8 bases align to TRBD1. Germline CDR1 reads SGDLS; CDR2 reads YYNGEE. The length of the CDR3 is 15 residues. The V and J ends lost 3 bases and 1 base, in that order; junction bases with no gene match: 5. CDR3 residues: CASSAHGQGNTEAFF. CDR3 coding DNA: TGTGCCAGCAGCGCTCACGGACAGGGGAACACTGAAGCTTTCTTT.

This clone was observed a single time. The chain joins TRBV7-9 to TRBJ2-3; 9 bases are a match to TRBD1. Unmatched junction bases numbered 6, after V lost 4 bases and J lost 4 bases. The CDR3 covers 15 residues. The germline gives CDR1 SEHNR, CDR2 FQNEAQ (reference sequence). CDR3 loop: CASSSWTGEADTQYF. As DNA, the CDR3 is TGTGCCAGCAGCTCCTGGACAGGGGAGGCAGATACGCAGTATTTT.

The chain is built from TRBV2 and TRBJ1-5, with TRBD1 matching 11 bases. V trimming: 2 bases; J trimming: 3 bases; junction bases outside the gene matches: 3. CDR3 length equals 16 residues. Germline V CDR1 and CDR2: SNHLY, FYNNEI. This chain's CDR3 is CASSERDRGNNQPQHF. The CDR3 coding sequence is TGTGCCAGCAGTGAAAGGGACAGGGGGAACAATCAGCCCCAGCATTTT.

V is TRBV5-6 and J is TRBJ1-2, with TRBD1 as a possible D gene (6 bases). The CDR3 is 12 residues long. Germline-derived CDR1 and CDR2 are SGHDT and YYEEEE. V was shortened by 2 bases and J by 12 bases, with 14 bases between the two germline ends. The CDR3 nucleotides are TGTGCCAGCAGCTTTACAGGGAATAAAGACACCTTC. Translating it yields CASSFTGNKDTF.

This rearrangement joins TRBV19 to TRBJ1-5; 8 bases fit TRBD1. After removal of 1 base from V and 1 base from J, the junction contained 3 bases not matched to a gene. Germline assignment: CDR1 LNHDA and CDR2 SQIVND (reference sequence). The CDR3 extends over 16 amino acids. CDR3 DNA sequence: TGTGCCAGTAGTATAGGCAGGGGGCGAAGCAATCAGCCCCAGCATTTT. It specifies CASSIGRGRSNQPQHF.

V and J are TRBV12-3 or TRBV12-4 and TRBJ2-2; D gene uncertain. Trimming pared 5 bases from V and 6 bases from J, leaving 10 bases between. This CDR3 spans 13 amino acids. The CDR3 sequence is CASSPRRPGELFF. Here the CDR3 DNA reads TGTGCCAGCAGTCCCAGGCGGCCCGGGGAGCTGTTTTTT.

The chain employs TRBV5-1 and TRBJ1-1, with no clear D. Germline lookup yields CDR1 SGHRS and CDR2 YFSETQ. CDR3 length: 12 residues. V was clipped by 2 bases and J by 6 bases, with 8 bases between them. The CDR3 DNA reads TGCGCCAGCAGCTTCGTTGGGTCTGAAGCTTTCTTT. Translation: CASSFVGSEAFF.

J is TRBJ1-1 and V is TRBV18; D remains unclear. Germline CDR1 KGHSH, CDR2 LQKENI. Trimming stripped 3 bases from V and 4 bases from J, with 9 bases between. This CDR3 spans 13 amino acids. CDR3 in amino acids: CASSPVRGTEAFF. The CDR3 nucleotides are TGTGCCAGCTCACCGGTTCGGGGCACTGAAGCTTTCTTT.

The chain uses TRBV9 and TRBJ1-1; D may be TRBD1 (5 bases). The CDR3 sequence is 14 residues long. With 5 bases removed from V and 1 base from J, the gap between germline ends came to 12 bases. Looked up from germline, CDR1 is SGDLS and CDR2 is YYNGEE. The CDR3 spells CASRSAGTNTEAFF. The CDR3 nucleotides are TGTGCCAGCAGATCAGCAGGGACGAACACTGAAGCTTTCTTT.

The chain has TRBV12-3 or TRBV12-4 and TRBJ2-1, with D hard to call. The CDR3 loop spans 13 amino acids. With 5 bases removed from V and 8 bases from J, the gap between germline ends came to 13 bases. CDR3 sequence (DNA): TGTGCCAGCAGTCTCGCCCACTATGATGAGCAGTTCTTC. Protein product: CASSLAHYDEQFF.

The chain has TRBV29-1 and TRBJ2-5, with 9 nucleotides matching TRBD2. Trimming at V came to 3 bases and at J to 1 base, leaving 3 bases not matched to a gene. This CDR3 is built from 14 residues. Germline V gene sequence: CDR1 SQVTM, CDR2 ANQGSEA. The CDR3 reads CSVDRGGVQETQYF. In DNA, the CDR3 is TGCAGCGTTGACCGCGGGGGGGTCCAAGAGACCCAGTACTTC.

CDR3 DNA: TGTGCCAGCAGCTCGGGGGGGGAGCAGTTCTTC. Translated: CASSSGGEQFF. This chain joins TRBV11-2 and TRBJ2-1; 8 bases are a match to TRBD2. The CDR3 runs 11 residues. Germline assignment: CDR1 SGHAT and CDR2 FQNNGV. J was trimmed by 10 bases and V by 4 bases; bases with no gene match: 0. The whole variable domain, filled in from reference TRBV11-2 and TRBJ2-1, reads EAGVAQSPRYKIIEKRQSVAFWCNPISGHATLYWYQQILGQGPKLLIQFQNNGVVDDSQLPKDRFSAERLKGVDSTLKIQPAKLEDSAVYLCASSSGGEQFFGPGTRLTVL.